These T cell receptor beta chains were read from a single sample in a study of cytomegalovirus exposure and HLA in healthy donors. Sequencing used immunoSEQ multiplex PCR; TCRdb keeps in-frame clones, though not all of them. The sample holds some 120,000 clones, roughly 8.6% seen once. Sequencing was performed on PBMCs. These receptors all come from a middle-aged woman in good health and CMV-seropositive. The CDR3 runs from the conserved cysteine through the conserved F or W. Fields, in order: D gene, J gene, V gene, clone size, CDR3 DNA, CDR3 protein. The D gene is left open where the match is weak. Not every row has a clone size; where given, it reads once, few, many or a size class.

NA TRBJ1-1 TRBV7-2 NA TGTGCCAGCAGACCCGGGCCCCGAGGGACTGAAGCTTTCTTT CASRPGPRGTEAFF
NA TRBJ2-5 TRBV7-8 NA TGTGCCAGCAGCCTCACTGGGGCTGGAGAGACCCAGTACTTC CASSLTGAGETQYF
TRBD2 TRBJ2-7 TRBV28 NA TGTGCCACCTCGGGGGGAGACTACGAGCAGTACTTC CATSGGDYEQYF
TRBD1 TRBJ1-2 TRBV30 NA TGTGCCTGGGTGAAGGAAAGGGGGCTTTATGGCTACACCTTC CAWVKERGLYGYTF
TRBD1 TRBJ2-1 TRBV4-1 NA TGCGCCAGCAGCCAAGATTGGGGACAGGGGCTAACCAGTGAGCAGTTCTTC CASSQDWGQGLTSEQFF
NA TRBJ1-2 TRBV25-1 few TGTGCCAGCAGTTGGGTGGATAGCGGCTACACCTTC CASSWVDSGYTF
TRBD1 TRBJ1-3 TRBV2 NA TGTGCCAGCAGCGCTCAGGGGGCTGTATCTGGAAACACCATATATTTT CASSAQGAVSGNTIYF
NA TRBJ1-1 TRBV6-5 NA TGTGCCAGCAGTTCCCCGGGGAAAGGGAACACTGAAGCTTTCTTT CASSSPGKGNTEAFF
TRBD1 TRBJ1-3 TRBV7-9 NA TGTGCCAGCAGCTTACCCGCAGGGGGCAGTGGAAACACTATATATTTT CASSLPAGGSGNTIYF
TRBD1 TRBJ1-2 TRBV2 NA TGTGCCAGCGGCATGCGGGACAGAAGGTACGGCTACACCTTC CASGMRDRRYGYTF
NA TRBJ1-1 TRBV7-9 NA TGTGCCAGCAGCTTAGAATCAGGGGTTAAATTAACGGCTTTCTTT CASSLESGVKLTAFF
TRBD1 TRBJ1-2 TRBV19 few TGTGCCAGTAGTACCCTCGGACAGGGAGGCTATGGCTACACCTTC CASSTLGQGGYGYTF
NA TRBJ2-7 TRBV21-1 few TGTGCCAGCAGCAAAGCTACTAGAGGCTCCTACGAGCAGTACTTC CASSKATRGSYEQYF
TRBD2 TRBJ2-2 TRBV10-2 NA TGCGCCAGCAAAGTACTAGCGATAAACACCGGGGAGCTGTTTTTT CASKVLAINTGELFF
NA TRBJ1-3 TRBV6-5 few TGTGCCAGCAGTTCCACCTTCGCGGGCTCTGGAAACACCATATATTTT CASSSTFAGSGNTIYF